Below, 24 T cell receptor beta chains from the same sample are listed, as sequenced in a study of T-cell reconstitution after alpha-beta-depleted transplantation in children. Using unique molecular identifiers, the investigators prepared the TCRbeta library. From the PCR reads, TCRdb called clonotypes with MiXCR, one entry per CDR3 protein. The data hold about 610,000 distinct CDR3 sequences, with 10% to 13% observed a single time. This specimen was PBMCs from the stem cell graft donor, taken from the stem cell graft. These receptors were collected from a human donor who donated a stem cell graft to a child with acute myeloid leukemia.

This clonotype was detected only a few times. V gene TRBV28 combines with J gene TRBJ1-2; D gene uncertain. The CDR3 runs 14 residues. In germline, CDR1 is MDHEN, CDR2 SYDVKM. V was shortened by 2 bases and J by 1 base, with 8 bases between the two germline ends. The chain's CDR3 is CASSLPGSNYGYTF. As DNA, the CDR3 is TGTGCCAGCAGTTTACCGGGGAGTAACTATGGCTACACCTTC.

This clonotype turned up a few times. The chain combines TRBV4-1 with TRBJ2-7, with 10 bases fitting TRBD2. The CDR3 extends over 16 amino acids. Trimming took 3 bases from V and 4 from J; bases not matched to a gene: 9. Germline CDR1 MGHRA, CDR2 YSYEKL. CDR3 in amino acids: CASSQEKREGLYEQYF. Written as DNA, the CDR3 is TGCGCCAGCAGCCAGGAGAAGCGGGAGGGCCTTTACGAGCAGTACTTC.

This clonotype was detected a few times. This sequence joins TRBV10-3 and TRBJ2-1; 9 positions match TRBD2. CDR1 is ENHRY and CDR2 is SYGVKD in the germline V gene. J lost 5 bases, V lost 6 bases, and 11 bases had no gene match. The CDR3 length is 16 residues. The CDR3 nucleotides read TGTGCCATCAGCCCCTTTGCGGGAGGGCGTCACAATGAGCAGTTCTTC. Its protein is CAISPFAGGRHNEQFF.

The chain employs TRBV12-3 or TRBV12-4 and TRBJ2-1; D is tentatively TRBD1 or TRBD2 (5 bases each). The CDR3 is made up of 14 amino acids. V lost 7 bases and J 7 bases, leaving 17 bases between the germline ends. CDR3 coding DNA: TGTGCCAGCACTAGTCGGGAAGGGGCAAATGAGCAGTTCTTC. Protein product: CASTSREGANEQFF.

V is TRBV9 and J is TRBJ2-3; TRBD1 agrees at 7 bases. Germline lookup yields CDR1 SGDLS and CDR2 YYNGEE. V gave up 4 bases and J gave up 5 bases; unmatched junction bases: 16. This CDR3 comprises 17 residues. The CDR3 is CASSPPLGPGGKDTQYF. The CDR3 bases are TGTGCCAGCAGCCCCCCCCTTGGGCCAGGGGGAAAAGATACGCAGTATTTT. Combining the CDR3 with reference TRBV9 and TRBJ2-3 gives the whole variable domain DSGVTQTPKHLITATGQRVTLRCSPRSGDLSVYWYQQSLDQGLQFLIQYYNGEERAKGNILERFSAQQFPDLHSELNLSSLELGDSALYFCASSPPLGPGGKDTQYFGPGTRLTVL.

This clonotype was seen a few times. The J gene is TRBJ2-7, the V gene TRBV12-3 or TRBV12-4; D unclear. This CDR3 is 12 amino acids long. Trimming took off 5 bases at V and 7 bases at J, with 12 bases between the two ends. The CDR3 region is CASSGAGWEQYF. In DNA, the CDR3 is TGTGCCAGCAGTGGCGCCGGGTGGGAGCAGTACTTC.

This clonotype has at least ten counts. V and J are TRBV28 and TRBJ1-6; a possible D gene is TRBD1 (6 bases). The CDR3 extends over 13 amino acids. The V end was cut by 7 bases, the J end by 8 bases, with 12 bases between. Germline V gene lookup returns CDR1 MDHEN and CDR2 SYDVKM. The CDR3 loop is CASMRGNDSPLHF. The CDR3 bases are TGTGCCAGCATGAGGGGGAACGATTCACCCCTCCACTTT.

This clonotype was recorded a few times. The chain couples TRBV6-2 or TRBV6-3 to TRBJ2-2, with 7 nucleotides matching TRBD1. The CDR3 is 16 residues long. The V gene end was trimmed by 2 bases and the J gene end by 0 bases; junction bases not matched to a gene: 3. Germline values: CDR1 MNHEY, CDR2 SVGEGT. In DNA, the CDR3 is TGTGCCAGCAGTTACACGACAGGGCCGAACACCGGGGAGCTGTTTTTT. Its translation is CASSYTTGPNTGELFF.

CDR3 sequence reads: CASSLSPLMKEQYF. The CDR3 region has the DNA TGTGCCAGCAGCTTAAGTCCGTTAATGAAAGAGCAGTACTTC. This sequence joins TRBV7-2 and TRBJ2-7; D gene ambiguous. Germline V gene data show CDR1 as SGHTA and CDR2 as FQGNSA. The CDR3 spans 14 residues. V shed 2 bases and J shed 7 bases, with 15 bases lying between them.

This clonotype was found many times. The chain links TRBV6-5 to TRBJ1-2; tentative D call: TRBD1 (5 bases). The ends were cut back, 6 bases at V and 4 bases at J, with 12 bases in the middle. In germline, CDR1 is MNHEY, CDR2 SVGAGI. The CDR3 is 13 amino acids. The CDR3: CASRVRGTYGYTF. The CDR3 DNA follows: TGTGCCAGCAGGGTGCGGGGGACCTATGGCTACACCTTC.

In this sample, this clonotype turned up many times. This chain links TRBV29-1 with TRBJ1-5; D not certain. CDR1 is SQVTM and CDR2 is ANQGSEA in the germline V gene. V shed 6 bases and J shed 0 bases, with 12 bases lying between them. The CDR3 is 14 amino acids. CDR3 nucleotides: TGCAGCGTCGGAGGGCCCGATAGCAATCAGCCCCAGCATTTT. Its translation: CSVGGPDSNQPQHF.

This clonotype was detected ten times or more. The rearrangement joins TRBV10-2 to TRBJ1-5, with a weak D call TRBD1 (6 bases). Between the trimmed V and J ends, which lost 3 bases and 6 bases, there was a span of 12 bases. This CDR3 contains 14 residues. Germline V gene lookup returns CDR1 WSHSY and CDR2 SAAADI. The CDR3 sequence: CASSDRTESQPQHF. The CDR3 region has the DNA TGCGCCAGCAGTGATAGGACAGAGAGTCAGCCCCAGCATTTT.

In this sample, this clonotype turned up many times. The DNA is left out, because the CDR3 cannot be placed on it with certainty; the CDR3 is given as TCRdb lists it. The rearrangement uses TRBV5-1 and TRBJ2-7. Looked up from germline, CDR1 is SGHRS and CDR2 is YFSETQ. The CDR3 region is 13 residues in length, termini included. This CDR3 reads CASSVGQGTSYDF.

This clonotype was seen only a few times. The CDR3 sequence: CASSERLAGHTGELFF. Here the CDR3 DNA reads TGTGCCAGCAGTGAGCGACTAGCGGGCCACACCGGGGAGCTGTTTTTT. The V call is TRBV3-1, the J call TRBJ2-2; 10 bases map to TRBD2. The CDR3 contains 16 residues. Germline V gives CDR1 LGHDT, CDR2 YNNKEL (reference sequence). Trimming removed 6 bases from V and 3 bases from J; junction bases left unmatched: 7.

The V gene is TRBV6-2 or TRBV6-3, the J gene TRBJ2-7; D remains ambiguous. Per germline, CDR1 MNHEY and CDR2 SVGEGT. Deletions cut 6 bases from V and 5 bases from J, with 17 bases between. CDR3 length: 14 residues. The CDR3 protein is CASSLTPTLDEQYF. CDR3 coding DNA: TGTGCCAGCAGCCTAACCCCCACCCTGGACGAGCAGTACTTC.

This clonotype was seen only a few times. V usage is TRBV20-1 and J usage is TRBJ2-3, with 8 nucleotides matching TRBD1. CDR1 is DFQATT, CDR2 SNEGSKA, per germline (reference sequence). CDR3 length: 19 amino acids. V trimming: 0 bases; J trimming: 5 bases; junction bases outside the gene matches: 19. In DNA, the CDR3 is TGCAGTGCTAGAGATTCAAGGACAGGGCCACGCTGGGCTGGAGATACGCAGTATTTT. It is translated as CSARDSRTGPRWAGDTQYF.

This rearrangement joins TRBV25-1 to TRBJ2-7, with 10 positions matching TRBD2. CDR3 length equals 16 residues. In germline, CDR1 is MGHDK, CDR2 SYGVNS. Trimming at V came to 6 bases and at J to 5 bases, leaving 13 bases not matched to a gene. The CDR3 here is CASSGLSGREINEQYF. In DNA form, the CDR3 reads TGTGCCAGCAGCGGGTTAAGCGGGAGGGAGATTAACGAGCAGTACTTC.

There are a few counts of this clonotype. The rearrangement uses TRBV29-1 and TRBJ2-3; D is unclear. Trimming stripped 7 bases from V and 13 bases from J, with 15 bases between. The CDR3 is 10 amino acids. Germline loops: CDR1 SQVTM, CDR2 ANQGSEA. The CDR3 bases are TGCAGCGCCTCAGCCGGATTGGAGTATTTT. It encodes CSASAGLEYF.

The chain combines TRBV11-3 with TRBJ2-1; TRBD2 might be the D (6 bases). V was shortened by 1 base and J by 8 bases, with 15 bases between the two germline ends. CDR3 length equals 15 residues. In germline, CDR1 is SGHNT, CDR2 YENEEA. Here the CDR3 DNA reads TGTGCCAGCAGCTTAGGGGGGGACCAAGCCCATGAGCAGTTCTTC. Encoded protein: CASSLGGDQAHEQFF. Full variable domain (rest looked up from reference TRBV11-3 and TRBJ2-1): EAGVVQSPRYKIIEKKQPVAFWCNPISGHNTLYWYLQNLGQGPELLIRYENEEAVDDSQLPKDRFSAERLKGVDSTLKIQPAELGDSAVYLCASSLGGDQAHEQFFGPGTRLTVL.

This clonotype has ten or more counts. The chain uses TRBV7-2 and TRBJ2-5; 12 nucleotides align to TRBD2. The germline V gene has CDR1 SGHTA and CDR2 FQGNSA. This CDR3 spans 13 amino acids. Germline trimming cut 10 bases from V and 6 bases from J; bases unmatched to any gene: 6. Here the CDR3 DNA reads TGTGCCATCTCTAGCGGGAGGGCACAGACCCAGTACTTC. Translated: CAISSGRAQTQYF.

The chain links TRBV30 to TRBJ1-1; 7 bases agree with TRBD1. This CDR3 comprises 11 residues. Germline assignment: CDR1 GTSNPN and CDR2 SVGIG (reference sequence). With 4 bases clipped from V and 5 bases from J, the junction kept 1 base outside the gene matches. The CDR3 sequence is CAWMDRTEAFF. The CDR3, as DNA: TGTGCCTGGATGGACAGGACTGAAGCTTTCTTT.

This clonotype was seen more than once but under ten times. V is TRBV15 and J is TRBJ2-2, with 11 bases identical to TRBD2. The CDR3 is 19 residues long. The germline V gene has CDR1 LNHNV and CDR2 YYDKDF (reference sequence). The V gene end was trimmed by 1 base and the J gene end by 1 base; junction bases not matched to a gene: 8. For the CDR3, the DNA is TGTGCCACCAGCAGAGTCGGTAGCGGGAGGGCGGGGAACACCGGGGAGCTGTTTTTT. It is translated as CATSRVGSGRAGNTGELFF.

This clonotype was counted between two and nine times. The V gene is TRBV20-1, the J gene TRBJ2-1, with D perhaps TRBD1 or TRBD2 (5 bases each). Trimming shortened V by 0 bases and J by 2 bases, and 11 bases separated the two germline ends. Germline-derived CDR1 and CDR2 are DFQATT and SNEGSKA (reference sequence). CDR3 size: 15 residues. In DNA, the CDR3 is TGCAGTGCTAGAGATGCCCGGGGACCCTACAATGAGCAGTTCTTC. It yields the protein CSARDARGPYNEQFF.

This clonotype was counted only a few times. The chain carries TRBV7-2 and TRBJ2-5; 8 bases match TRBD2. V was clipped by 5 bases and J by 7 bases; unmatched bases: 15. Germline V gene sequence: CDR1 SGHTA, CDR2 FQGNSA. The length of the CDR3 is 16 residues. The CDR3 loop is CASSPLGSGSLVTQYF. CDR3 in DNA: TGTGCCAGCAGCCCCCTGGGGAGCGGGAGCCTCGTGACCCAGTACTTC.